The 12 T cell receptor beta chains reported below all come from one sample, sequenced in a study of shared clonotypes between healthy human individuals. Libraries were prepared by immunoSEQ multiplex PCR; TCRdb keeps only in-frame clonotypes and omits some of them. This table has about 230,000 clones, 65% appearing once. The specimen was memory CD4+ T cells sorted from blood. Noted subset: CD45RA-negative fraction. The receptors shown here come from a man between 25 and 39 years old in good health.

This sequence joins TRBV18 and TRBJ2-5; perhaps TRBD2 as D (6 bases). CDR3 length: 16 amino acids. V lost 0 bases and J 1 base, leaving 12 bases between the germline ends. The germline gives CDR1 KGHSH, CDR2 LQKENI. CDR3: CASSPPSGGGQETQYF. CDR3 sequence (DNA): TGTGCCAGCTCACCACCTAGCGGCGGCGGCCAAGAGACCCAGTACTTC.

The rearrangement links TRBV5-4 to TRBJ2-5; no clear D. The ends were cut back, 1 base at V and 5 bases at J, with 6 bases in the middle. The CDR3 is 12 residues long. CDR1 SGHNT and CDR2 YYREEE come from the germline V gene (reference sequence). The CDR3 loop reads CASSLSGETQYF. The DNA for the CDR3 is TGTGCCAGCAGCTTGTCCGGCGAGACCCAGTACTTC. The full variable domain, with the rest looked up from reference TRBV5-4 and TRBJ2-5, is ETGVTQSPTHLIKTRGQQVTLRCSSQSGHNTVSWYQQALGQGPQFIFQYYREEENGRGNFPPRFSGLQFPNYSSELNVNALELDDSALYLCASSLSGETQYFGPGTRLLVL.

J is TRBJ2-7 and V is TRBV27; weak D call: TRBD1 (6 bases). The CDR3 contains 13 residues. The germline gives CDR1 MNHEY, CDR2 SMNVEV (reference sequence). With 11 bases removed from V and 3 bases from J, the gap between germline ends came to 17 bases. CDR3 in amino acids: CAGNWDTYYEQYF. Written as DNA, the CDR3 is TGTGCCGGAAATTGGGACACCTACTACGAGCAGTACTTC.

The rearrangement links TRBV18 to TRBJ1-1, with D uncertain. CDR1 and CDR2 from the germline V gene are KGHSH and LQKENI. This CDR3 has 14 amino acids. Trimming shortened V by 4 bases and J by 4 bases, and 13 bases separated the two germline ends. CDR3 nucleotides: TGTGCCAGCTCACAGGAGGGCGCTAGCACTGAAGCTTTCTTT. It codes for CASSQEGASTEAFF.

In this sample, this clone turned up a few times. J is TRBJ2-7 and V is TRBV10-3, with D perhaps matching TRBD1 or TRBD2 (5 bases each). Germline values: CDR1 ENHRY, CDR2 SYGVKD. The CDR3 has 14 residues. Trimming pared 7 bases from V and 3 bases from J, leaving 16 bases between. CDR3 DNA: TGTGCCATCACCCCCCGGGACGGATTCTACGAGCAGTACTTC. Translation: CAITPRDGFYEQYF.

This clone was recorded only once. The V gene is TRBV13, the J gene TRBJ2-3; 10 nucleotides line up with TRBD2. The CDR3 is made up of 14 amino acids. Losses at the gene ends were 5 bases for V and 3 bases for J; bases not matched to a gene: 2. Germline V gene data show CDR1 as PRHDT and CDR2 as FYEKMQ (reference sequence). The CDR3 DNA is TGTGCCAGCAGCCGGACTAGCGGTACAGATACGCAGTATTTT. It encodes CASSRTSGTDTQYF.

This rearrangement joins TRBV28 to TRBJ1-2, with TRBD1 matching over 7 bases. CDR3 length: 15 amino acids. V lost 5 bases, J lost 4 bases, and 10 bases stayed unmatched. The germline gives CDR1 MDHEN, CDR2 SYDVKM. The CDR3 reads CASSLGLGGGYGYTF. CDR3 nucleotides: TGTGCCAGCAGTCTCGGACTAGGGGGCGGCTATGGCTACACCTTC.

A single count supports this clone. The J gene is TRBJ1-4, the V gene TRBV11-2, with 9 positions matching TRBD1. The CDR3 is 15 residues long. Germline V gene lookup returns CDR1 SGHAT and CDR2 FQNNGV. The trim removed 10 bases at V and 7 bases at J, leaving 13 bases unmatched. For the CDR3, the DNA is TGTGCCACCTCGGGACAGGGAATCGGCGGTGAAAAACTGTTTTTT. Translated, it gives CATSGQGIGGEKLFF.

V gene TRBV28 combines with J gene TRBJ2-5; no firm D call. CDR3 length: 16 residues. Between the trimmed V and J ends, which lost 5 bases and 2 bases, there was a span of 18 bases. The germline CDR1 and CDR2 sequences are MDHEN and SYDVKM. The CDR3 spells CASSRLGPSFQETQYF. The CDR3, as DNA: TGTGCCAGCAGTCGACTTGGTCCTTCCTTTCAAGAGACCCAGTACTTC.

In the case of this clone: An end of the junction does not agree with germline; a read error may underlie this. CDR3 in DNA: TGTGCTAGCAGCTTGGGGGGGACAGGGGGCACAGATACGCAGTATTTT. Amino acids: CASSLGGTGGTDTQYF. V usage is TRBV7-7 and J usage is TRBJ2-3; 10 nucleotides align to TRBD1. CDR1 SSHAT and CDR2 FNYEAQ come from the germline V gene (reference sequence). The CDR3 runs to 16 residues.

The chain couples TRBV28 to TRBJ2-1, with a possible D match to TRBD1 (5 bases). The CDR3 loop spans 16 amino acids. Germline CDR1 is MDHEN and CDR2 is SYDVKM. Trimming pared 4 bases from V and 5 bases from J, leaving 18 bases between. CDR3 DNA: TGTGCCAGCAGTTCAACGGGCCAGAAAGGGGACAATGAGCAGTTCTTC. Amino acids: CASSSTGQKGDNEQFF. Drawing the rest from reference TRBV28 and TRBJ2-1, the complete variable domain is DVKVTQSSRYLVKRTGEKVFLECVQDMDHENMFWYRQDPGLGLRLIYFSYDVKMKEKGDIPEGYSVSREKKERFSLILESASTNQTSMYLCASSSTGQKGDNEQFFGPGTRLTVL.

As to this clone: Other DNA sequences of this sample code for an identical CDR3. The CDR3 DNA sequence: TGTGCCAGCAGTGGCAGGACAGGGGGGACAGATACGCAGTATTTT. This gives the protein CASSGRTGGTDTQYF. The chain has TRBV2 and TRBJ2-3, with 10 bases fitting TRBD1. The J segment lost 3 bases and the V segment lost 4 bases, leaving 4 bases of the junction unmatched. Germline V gene lookup returns CDR1 SNHLY and CDR2 FYNNEI. This CDR3 is 15 amino acids long.